The present T cell receptor (beta chain) was sequenced within a study of shared clonotypes between healthy human individuals (dated by TCRdb to about 2020). Study-level background: Two women and a few men aged 18 to 49 years were included in the cohort. Per donor, three plates each were used for CD4 naive and CD4 memory, two for CD8 naive, and one for CD8 memory. To estimate repertoire size and how much clonotypes are shared between individuals, the study performed deep sequencing of blood TCR repertoires from roughly five healthy adults. Libraries were prepared and TCR repertoires were sequenced by different laboratories using diverse techniques, in order to increase sequencing depth and limit assay-specific biases. Each donor's leukapheresis produced roughly between roughly 0.85 and 9.5 billion PBMCs. Overall study outcomes, separate from this receptor: Only blood was sampled, and tissue TCR repertoires likely differ from those in blood. Pairwise subsampling led to the expectation that sequencing depth would affect the degree of clonotype sharing among donors. Because the study included only a small number of donors, the genetic and exposure-history diversity represented was limited. Naive subsets generally had larger estimated clonotype richness than memory subsets. Across a few donors, 5% to 6% of naive CD4, around 3.5% of naive CD8, roughly 2.3% of memory CD4, and 0.3% to 0.45% of memory CD8 clonotypes were shared. Incomplete sequencing was indicated by rarefaction of sorted-subset datasets, despite the large sequencing depth. Compared with non-shared clonotypes, the clonotypes found in all four sorted-subset donors had higher generation probabilities.

Taken from the germline V gene, the CDR1 and CDR2 loops are SGDLS and YYNGEE. Germline trimming: 0 bases from V, 0 bases from J; junction bases outside gene matches: 3. The CDR3 sequence holds 15 residues, the cysteine and phenylalanine included. The sequence is cut down to CDR3 DNA, 45 bases in frame from base 1. On this clone: Its antigen is not yet known. One base away there is no much larger clone; base qualities are not given.

Using the deep immunoSEQ assay, TCR CDR3 regions were amplified from genomic DNA by multiplex PCR. Genomic DNA extracted from each cell subset was distributed evenly over all wells of several immunoSEQ 96-well plates, and each plate served as one replicate. For sorted subsets, roughly 200 ng of genomic DNA, equivalent to some 33,000 T cell genomes, went into each replicate PCR. Purified libraries were quantified with a Qubit 3.0 fluorometer, sized on a Bioanalyzer 2100, and re-quantified with the KAPA Library Quantification kit. Every immunoSEQ 96-well plate was sequenced on a separate single-read 150-cycle Illumina NextSeq 550 flow cell. Processing in the source paper ran as follows. Because the immunoSEQ output held only junctional sequences and lacked quality scores, the filtering could not match the filtering applied to full-length reads. To assign V/J genes and CDR3, sequences were annotated against IMGT germline references using PyIR, a Python wrapper for IgBLAST v1.9. Reads with weak V/J assignments (E-value above 1e-6), missing CDR3, stop codons, out-of-frame junctions, or ambiguous translated residues were removed. V3J clonotypes were defined by identical inferred V gene, J gene, and CDR3 amino acid sequence. To compute the percentage overlap between repertoires, the number of shared unique clonotypes was divided by the size of the smaller repertoire. Three approaches were used to assess repertoire richness: RTK rarefaction, the Chao1 estimator, and Recon v2.1 estimates of unobserved clonotypes. OLGA was used to compute generation probabilities for all TCRbeta clonotypes that the gDNA method yielded from a few donors. The table was pulled from immuneACCESS by TCRdb, which kept in-frame rearrangements only. Such tables lose some clones; where checked, under half of the loss comes from unresolved V genes, and the rest has no known cause. V, J and clone size are taken as reported in that table, and D and trimming were inferred from the DNA itself. Within this sample are around 2,000,000 clones, with about 92% of them counted one time only. The ten largest clones capture roughly 1.7% of the sample.

CD8 naive samples consisted of CD45RO-negative cells that were positively selected for CCR7, yielding a CD45RA+CCR7+ population without TemRA cells. Healthy HIV-negative adults with no recently reported acute infections or vaccinations were included as donors. Every donor was a Caucasian adult residing in Nashville, Tennessee, USA. Blood was obtained by leukapheresis, after which PBMCs were separated by Ficoll-Histopaque density gradient centrifugation and cryopreserved in liquid nitrogen vapor phase. Analytical flow cytometry was used to check the purity and quantity of every magnetically sorted T cell population. Genomic DNA was isolated from each sorted fraction and quantified by UV absorbance on a Nanodrop 2000c.

This sequence uses TRBV9 and TRBJ2-7; 7 central bases correspond to TRBD2. The sequencing sample was made of naive CD8+ T cells from PBMCs. The sample's cell subset or site label, in plain terms: CD45RA+CCR7+. This clonotype was sampled from a man aged 18-30 years in good health. Some clones in this sample may be carry-over from other donors' samples. The DNA is as follows: TGTGCCAGCAGCGTAGAGCGGGGTCCCTCCTACGAGCAGTACTTC. This sequence encodes CASSVERGPSYEQYF.